The 8 T cell receptor beta chains in this list originate from one sample, sequenced in a study of PD-L1 blockade in urothelial cancer. The time point is: peripheral blood 6 weeks after treatment start. Using immunoSEQ multiplex PCR, the repertoire was profiled, and TCRdb retains in-frame clones only, with some absent. The data hold some 41,000 clones, with about 83% observed a single time. The sequenced sample was PBMCs, obtained around atezolizumab (anti-PD-L1) treatment. These receptors were obtained from a man aged 55 to 70 with urothelial cancer.

The chain carries TRBV27 and TRBJ2-3; TRBD2 agrees at 12 bases. Germline V gene lookup returns CDR1 MNHEY and CDR2 SMNVEV (reference sequence). There are 19 residues in the CDR3. The J segment lost 6 bases and the V segment lost 2 bases, leaving 15 bases of the junction unmatched. CDR3 nucleotide sequence: TGTGCCAGCAGTTTAGTGCTAGCGGGGGGGCCCATAACGCCGGATACGCAGTATTTT. This sequence encodes CASSLVLAGGPITPDTQYF.

The chain combines TRBV10-3 with TRBJ1-2; TRBD1 agrees at 8 bases. CDR1 is ENHRY, CDR2 SYGVKD, per germline. Unmatched junction bases numbered 2, after V lost 6 bases and J lost 5 bases. This CDR3 region has 12 residues. Here the CDR3 DNA reads TGTGCCATCAGAACAGGGGGTTATGGCTACACCTTC. The encoded protein is CAIRTGGYGYTF.

This chain connects TRBV27 to TRBJ2-5; 7 bases fit TRBD2. CDR3 length: 13 residues. J was trimmed by 5 bases and V by 4 bases; bases with no gene match: 4. Germline values: CDR1 MNHEY, CDR2 SMNVEV (reference sequence). CDR3 region: CASSSKGGETQYF. The CDR3 region has the DNA TGTGCCAGCAGTTCCAAGGGAGGGGAGACCCAGTACTTC.

V usage is TRBV2 and J usage is TRBJ1-5; no clear D gene. This CDR3 comprises 14 residues. The germline V gene has CDR1 SNHLY and CDR2 FYNNEI. V lost 1 base and J lost 3, with 7 bases in between. CDR3 loop: CASSEGRINQPQHF. The CDR3 coding sequence is TGTGCCAGCAGTGAAGGGCGGATCAATCAGCCCCAGCATTTT.

As for this clone: The CDR3 end shows no conserved phenylalanine or tryptophan, and so a read error is likely. Because the CDR3's place on the DNA is in doubt, the DNA is left out and the CDR3 is given as listed by TCRdb. The chain joins TRBV28 to TRBJ2-7; the D call of TRBD1 is as the table states it, not checked on the DNA. Per the germline V gene, CDR1 is MDHEN and CDR2 is SYDVKM. The CDR3 is 10 residues long, ends included. The CDR3: CAGRDRDPAA.

The chain employs TRBV10-2 and TRBJ2-1; D is unresolved. Trimming took off 3 bases at V and 0 bases at J, with 12 bases between the two ends. Germline assignment: CDR1 WSHSY and CDR2 SAAADI. The CDR3 length is 16 residues. The CDR3 coding sequence is TGCGCCAGCAGTGACCGTTTGGCTAGCTCCTACAATGAGCAGTTCTTC. This encodes CASSDRLASSYNEQFF.

The chain joins TRBV7-9 to TRBJ2-2, with D possibly matching TRBD1 (6 bases). The germline gives CDR1 SEHNR, CDR2 FQNEAQ (reference sequence). This CDR3 spans 15 amino acids. Trimming removed 5 bases at V and 3 bases at J, with 13 bases between. For the CDR3, the DNA is TGTGCCAGCAGCCTACAGGGAATGTACACCGGGGAGCTGTTTTTT. The encoded protein is CASSLQGMYTGELFF.

The chain has TRBV30 and TRBJ1-5; possible D gene TRBD1, 5 bases. From germline, CDR1 is GTSNPN and CDR2 SVGIG (reference sequence). The CDR3 is 14 amino acids. Trimming took 2 bases from V and 4 from J, leaving 12 bases between them. The CDR3 region is CAWSRDFGNQPQHF. Written as DNA, the CDR3 is TGTGCCTGGAGTCGGGACTTCGGGAATCAGCCCCAGCATTTT.